The 17 T cell receptor beta chains listed next were all sequenced from one sample in a study of blood T cell repertoires in COVID-19. Sequencing was performed with immunoSEQ multiplex PCR; in TCRdb, only in-frame clones are kept and a portion is missing. The top ten hold approximately 2.5% of the sample, which has about 390,000 clones, around 87% seen once. Sequences were obtained from peripheral blood. Every receptor here comes from a woman aged 60-75 years with COVID-19, enrolled during active disease.

This chain uses TRBV2 with TRBJ1-1, with D perhaps TRBD1 (6 bases). With 2 bases removed from V and 7 bases from J, the gap between germline ends came to 11 bases. CDR1 is SNHLY and CDR2 is FYNNEI in the germline V gene. The CDR3 runs to 13 residues. The CDR3 sequence: CASSEPLDSEAFF. DNA of the CDR3: TGTGCCAGCAGTGAACCCTTGGACAGTGAAGCTTTCTTT.

V gene TRBV5-1 combines with J gene TRBJ2-2; the D is unclear. Germline V gives CDR1 SGHRS, CDR2 YFSETQ. CDR3 length: 15 residues. V lost 0 bases to trimming and J lost 1 base, with 7 bases between them. In nucleotides, the CDR3 is TGCGCCAGCAGCTTGGCCAGTCTGAACACCGGGGAGCTGTTTTTT. Residues: CASSLASLNTGELFF.

Remarks on this clone: A junction end diverges from the germline sequence, so it may reflect a read error. This rearrangement joins TRBV7-2 to TRBJ1-6; 9 positions agree with TRBD1. Germline V CDR1 and CDR2: SGHTA, FQGNSA. CDR3 size: 16 residues. This CDR3 is CASSLGQGSFNSPLHF. DNA of the CDR3: TGTGCCAGCAGCTTGGGACAGGGCTCCTTTAATTCACCCCTCCACTTT.

The J gene is TRBJ2-7, the V gene TRBV7-8, with D unresolved. This CDR3 has 14 amino acids. With 5 bases removed from V and 2 bases from J, the gap between germline ends came to 13 bases. Germline CDR1 reads SGHVS; CDR2 reads FQNEAQ. The CDR3 loop is CASSPGTVAYEQYF. CDR3 nucleotides: TGTGCCAGCAGCCCCGGTACAGTCGCCTACGAGCAGTACTTC.

CDR3 residues: CASRAGGSNYQPQHF. As DNA, the CDR3 is TGTGCCAGTAGGGCTGGAGGGAGTAACTATCAGCCCCAGCATTTT. This chain uses TRBV19 with TRBJ1-5; D gene unclear. V was cut by 6 bases and J by 5 bases, with 17 bases left in between. The CDR3 totals 15 residues. The V gene's germline CDR1 is LNHDA and CDR2 SQIVND (reference sequence).

This clone appeared a single time. The chain joins TRBV15 to TRBJ2-2; 10 bases align to TRBD1. The V segment lost 0 bases and the J segment 1 base; nucleotides outside the gene matches: 5. This CDR3 region has 18 residues. The germline gives CDR1 LNHNV, CDR2 YYDKDF (reference sequence). The CDR3 DNA is TGTGCCACCAGCAGAGAGGGGACAGGGGACATGAACACCGGGGAGCTGTTTTTT. Its protein product is CATSREGTGDMNTGELFF.

This chain uses TRBV12-3 or TRBV12-4 with TRBJ2-2, with D unclear. This CDR3 has 11 residues. V gave up 7 bases and J gave up 4 bases, with 4 bases separating them. In nucleotides, the CDR3 is TGTGCCAGCACCCGCACCGGGGAGCTGTTTTTT. Translation: CASTRTGELFF.

The chain has TRBV10-2 and TRBJ1-6, with a tentative D call TRBD1 (6 bases). Trimming stripped 0 bases from V and 9 bases from J, with 12 bases between. CDR1 WSHSY and CDR2 SAAADI come from the germline V gene. The CDR3 is 15 residues long. The CDR3 DNA follows: TGCGCCAGCAGTGAGTCGCCACAGGGAAGTTCACCCCTCCACTTT. It translates to CASSESPQGSSPLHF.

This clone came up a few times. V is TRBV7-9 and J is TRBJ1-1; TRBD1 matches 7 bases. The CDR3 sequence is 15 residues long. V lost 2 bases to trimming and J lost 4 bases; unmatched junction nucleotides: 7. Germline values: CDR1 SEHNR, CDR2 FQNEAQ (reference sequence). In nucleotides, the CDR3 is TGTGCCAGCAGCTTACAGGGGGAAGGCGTCACTGAAGCTTTCTTT. The encoded protein is CASSLQGEGVTEAFF.

This sequence joins TRBV5-1 and TRBJ2-7, with 8 nucleotides matching TRBD1. This CDR3 comprises 15 residues. Per the germline V gene, CDR1 is SGHRS and CDR2 is YFSETQ. Losses at the gene ends were 3 bases for V and 3 bases for J; bases not matched to a gene: 8. The CDR3 here is CASSYSGTGRYEQYF. The CDR3 region has the DNA TGCGCCAGCAGCTACTCCGGGACAGGACGCTACGAGCAGTACTTC.

The chain combines TRBV5-8 with TRBJ1-2; TRBD1 agrees at 9 bases. The CDR3 spans 14 residues. From germline, CDR1 is SGHTS and CDR2 YDEGEE. V was pared by 4 bases and J by 7 bases, with 8 bases of the junction left unmatched. As DNA, the CDR3 is TGTGCCAGCAGCCAAGACAGGGGGATCAGTGGCTACACCTTC. Protein product: CASSQDRGISGYTF.

The J gene is TRBJ2-1, the V gene TRBV18; 7 bases fit TRBD1. The CDR3 has 16 amino acids. V gave up 4 bases and J gave up 2 bases; unmatched junction bases: 8. From germline, CDR1 is KGHSH and CDR2 LQKENI. The CDR3 protein is CASSRRQGRTYNEQFF. CDR3 nucleotides: TGTGCCAGCTCACGAAGACAGGGCAGGACCTACAATGAGCAGTTCTTC.

The chain is built from TRBV6-6 and TRBJ2-7; D perhaps matches TRBD1 (6 bases). Germline CDR1 is MNHNY and CDR2 is SVGAGI (reference sequence). V lost 0 bases to trimming and J lost 2 bases, with 14 bases between them. The CDR3 sequence is 16 residues long. The CDR3 region has the DNA TGTGCCAGCAGTTACTCGATATCAGGGGTTACCTACGAGCAGTACTTC. Translating gives CASSYSISGVTYEQYF.

This sequence joins TRBV12-5 and TRBJ2-3; no firm D call. This CDR3 contains 11 residues. The germline V gene has CDR1 LGHNT and CDR2 FRNRAP. The germline V and J ends were trimmed by 6 bases and 2 bases, with 3 bases remaining between them. The CDR3 is CASGHTDTQYF. CDR3 coding DNA: TGTGCTAGTGGCCACACAGATACGCAGTATTTT.

Only a few counts were recorded for this clone. CDR3 loop: CASSPEGTGGKTQYF. Written as DNA, the CDR3 is TGTGCCAGTAGTCCGGAGGGGACAGGGGGAAAGACCCAGTACTTC. J is TRBJ2-5 and V is TRBV19, with TRBD1 matching 11 bases. V shed 5 bases and J 6 bases; nucleotides not matched to a gene: 8. The CDR3 covers 15 residues. Per germline, CDR1 LNHDA and CDR2 SQIVND (reference sequence). The full variable domain, rest sourced from reference TRBV19 and TRBJ2-5, is DGGITQSPKYLFRKEGQNVTLSCEQNLNHDAMYWYRQDPGQGLRLIYYSQIVNDFQKGDIAEGYSVSREKKESFPLTVTSAQKNPTAFYLCASSPEGTGGKTQYFGPGTRLLVL.

V is TRBV5-1 and J is TRBJ2-7; the D gene is possibly TRBD1 (6 bases). The CDR3 is 13 amino acids. Germline CDR1 SGHRS, CDR2 YFSETQ. The V end lost 4 bases, the J end lost 1 base, and 9 bases lay between the germline ends. CDR3 in amino acids: CASSPDRSYEQYF. CDR3 DNA: TGCGCCAGCAGCCCGGACAGATCCTACGAGCAGTACTTC.

The chain combines TRBV18 with TRBJ2-1, with TRBD1 matching over 9 bases. The CDR3 length is 15 residues. Germline CDR1 is KGHSH and CDR2 is LQKENI. V lost 7 bases and J lost 4; bases outside the gene matches: 8. CDR3 DNA: TGTGCCAGCTTCTCCGGGACAGGGTTTTACAATGAGCAGTTCTTC. This codes for CASFSGTGFYNEQFF. Supplemented by reference TRBV18 and TRBJ2-1, the full variable domain reads NAGVMQNPRHLVRRRGQEARLRCSPMKGHSHVYWYRQLPEEGLKFMVYLQKENIIDESGMPKERFSAEFPKEGPSILRIQQVVRGDSAAYFCASFSGTGFYNEQFFGPGTRLTVL.